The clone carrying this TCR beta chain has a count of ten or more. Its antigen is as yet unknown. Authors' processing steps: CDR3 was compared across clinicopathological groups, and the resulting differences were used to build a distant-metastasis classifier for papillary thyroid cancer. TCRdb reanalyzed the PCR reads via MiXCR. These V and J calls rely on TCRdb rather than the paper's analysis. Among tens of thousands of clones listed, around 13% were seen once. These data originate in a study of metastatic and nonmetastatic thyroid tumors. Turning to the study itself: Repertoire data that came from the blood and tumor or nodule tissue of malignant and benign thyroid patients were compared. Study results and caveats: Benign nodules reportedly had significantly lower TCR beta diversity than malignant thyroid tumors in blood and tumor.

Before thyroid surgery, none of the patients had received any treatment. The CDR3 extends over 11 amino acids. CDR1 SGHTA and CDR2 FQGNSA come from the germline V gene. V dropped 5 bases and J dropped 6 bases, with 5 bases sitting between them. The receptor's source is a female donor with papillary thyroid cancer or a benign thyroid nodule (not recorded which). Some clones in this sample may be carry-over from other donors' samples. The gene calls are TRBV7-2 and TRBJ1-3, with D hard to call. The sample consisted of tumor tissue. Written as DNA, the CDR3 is TGTGCCAGCAGCCCCCTAAACACCATATATTTT. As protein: CASSPLNTIYF.